Described below is a single T cell receptor (beta chain) sequence and its context. It lacks a known antigen. It has no much larger one-base neighbor in the sample; base qualities were not kept. The source of the sample is a study of T cell repertoires in cytomegalovirus infection (dated by TCRdb to between 2017 and 2020). About the full investigation: Recently identified HLA-C-restricted CMV epitopes, whose presentation resists viral immunomodulation, were targeted by peptide stimulations together with well-studied HLA-B-restricted epitopes. Because public TCR beta signatures pointed to carriage of CMV infection together with the matching HLA type, the HLA type of each donor mattered for the analysis.

Read against the paper, the sample's treatment or condition label means: in vitro stimulation with specific CMV peptide epitopes to enrich CMV-specific T cells. The investigation overall reported the following: In the ex vivo response, HLA-C-restricted CMV-specific TCR beta clonotypes were dominant, and in two of eight donors the single most frequent clonotype came from this HLA-C-restricted group. Carriers of CMV infection plus the relevant HLA type were discriminated by the cumulative frequency of public TCR beta family members in the study cohort and in an independent roughly 350-donor cohort.

For sequencing, an Illumina HiSeq 1500 was employed. Clones were called with MiXCR by TCRdb after fastp trimmed the public reads at Q25, and only in-frame beta chains were retained. Rows are combined by CDR3 protein, so each entry shows the most common genes and DNA. The sample table records roughly 500,000 distinct CDR3 sequences; more than 30% of these occur just once. Roughly 17% of the sample lies in the top ten. The cysteine opens and the phenylalanine closes a CDR3 of 16 amino acids. The only DNA kept is the CDR3, 48 bases in frame from the first base. V drops 3 bases and J drops 1 base, leaving 12 bases in between.

Here the chain combines TRBV12-3 or TRBV12-4 and TRBJ2-2; the D segment could be TRBD1, given 5 matching bases. The starting material was cultured PBMCs, obtained from culture after CMV antigen stimulation. This TCR derives from a human donor in good health (CMV status not recorded). Some clones in this sample may be carry-over from other donors' samples. The nucleotides read TGTGCCAGCAGTTTGACAGTTCTGGAGAACACCGGGGAGCTGTTTTTT. Translated, this is CASSLTVLENTGELFF.